This entry concerns a single T cell receptor (beta chain). The target antigen is unknown. Indicated treatment: oral pan-JAK inhibitor, 5-10 mg twice daily. Both peripheral blood and punch biopsies of lesional scalp skin were obtained from patients who had alopecia areata. Sorting from PBMCs produced CD4+ and CD8+ T cells. Germline CDR1 SGHRS, CDR2 YFSETQ. The CDR3 extends over 14 amino acids. Trimming took 4 bases from V and 0 from J, leaving 7 bases between them. Sequencing used cDNA as its template, made by extracting RNA and reverse transcribing it. This table comes from immunoSEQ multiplex PCR, and its TCRdb copy is limited to in-frame clones, with some not included. Of tens of thousands of clones listed, approximately 66% were seen once; the top ten hold around 24%. The data derive from a study of CD8+ T cells in alopecia areata. On the study more broadly: Treatment of the treated patients consisted of oral tofacitinib, 5 to 10 mg twice daily. Notes on the study in general: Across lesional scalp, and particularly alopecia totalis/universalis, clonality surpassed that of normal scalp.

The receptor's source is a human donor with alopecia areata. Source: CD8+ T cells sorted from blood, taken at week 24, from a patient treated with tofacitinib. The chain uses TRBV5-1 and TRBJ2-2; no clear D gene. The CDR3 loop reads CASSPVANTGELFF. The CDR3 DNA follows: TGCGCCAGCAGCCCCGTAGCGAACACCGGGGAGCTGTTTTTT.